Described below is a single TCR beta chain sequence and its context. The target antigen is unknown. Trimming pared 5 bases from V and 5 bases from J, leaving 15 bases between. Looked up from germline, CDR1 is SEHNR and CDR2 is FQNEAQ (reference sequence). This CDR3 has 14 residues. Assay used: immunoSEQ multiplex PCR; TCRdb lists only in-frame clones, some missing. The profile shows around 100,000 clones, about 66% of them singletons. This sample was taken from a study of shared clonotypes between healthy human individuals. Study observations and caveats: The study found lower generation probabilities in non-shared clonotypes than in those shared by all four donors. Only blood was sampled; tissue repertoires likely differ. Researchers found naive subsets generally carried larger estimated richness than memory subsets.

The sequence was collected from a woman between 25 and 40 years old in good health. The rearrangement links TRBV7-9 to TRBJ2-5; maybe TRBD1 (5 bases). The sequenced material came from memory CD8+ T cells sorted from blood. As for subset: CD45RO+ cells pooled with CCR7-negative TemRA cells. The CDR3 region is CASSVSGLRETQYF. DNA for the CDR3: TGTGCCAGCAGCGTTTCAGGGTTGCGGGAGACCCAGTACTTC. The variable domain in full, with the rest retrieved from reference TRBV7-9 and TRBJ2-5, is DTGVSQNPRHKITKRGQNVTFRCDPISEHNRLYWYRQTLGQGPEFLTYFQNEAQLEKSRLLSDRFSAERPKGSFSTLEIQRTEQGDSAMYLCASSVSGLRETQYFGPGTRLLVL.